These 17 T cell receptor beta chains came from one sample sequenced in a study of blood T cell repertoires in COVID-19. This table comes from immunoSEQ multiplex PCR, and its TCRdb copy is limited to in-frame clones, with some not included. This table has about 180,000 clones, roughly 83% appearing once. Material for sequencing was PBMCs or T cells enriched from blood (not recorded which). Receptors were obtained from a woman in her twenties or thirties who had recovered from COVID-19.

V gene TRBV3-1 (or the pseudogene TRBV3-2) combines with J gene TRBJ2-5; the D gene is possibly TRBD1 (6 bases). Germline values: CDR1 LGHDT, CDR2 YNNKEL (reference sequence). The CDR3 sequence is 16 residues long. Deletions cut 2 bases from V and 9 bases from J, with 22 bases between. The CDR3: CASSQFPWGQETAQYF. The CDR3 DNA sequence: TGTGCCAGCAGCCAATTCCCCTGGGGACAAGAGACGGCCCAGTACTTC.

The V and J genes are TRBV27 and TRBJ2-7; D gene uncertain. CDR3 size: 13 residues. The germline CDR1 and CDR2 sequences are MNHEY and SMNVEV (reference sequence). The germline V and J ends were trimmed by 6 bases and 3 bases, with 12 bases remaining between them. In DNA, the CDR3 is TGTGCCAGCAGGGCCGACTTAGACTACGAGCAGTACTTC. Protein: CASRADLDYEQYF.

The chain recombines TRBV2 with TRBJ1-5; a weak D match, TRBD1 (6 bases). Germline V gene sequence: CDR1 SNHLY, CDR2 FYNNEI. The germline V and J ends were trimmed by 1 base and 8 bases, with 15 bases remaining between them. CDR3 length: 15 amino acids. The CDR3 reads CASSEGQVITEPQHF. For the CDR3, the DNA is TGTGCCAGCAGTGAAGGACAGGTGATCACGGAGCCCCAGCATTTT.

The chain joins TRBV18 to TRBJ2-3, with 8 bases aligning to TRBD2. The CDR3 covers 15 residues. Germline loops: CDR1 KGHSH, CDR2 LQKENI. V was clipped by 3 bases and J by 3 bases; unmatched bases: 5. CDR3 in DNA: TGTGCCAGCTCACCGGGAATAGCGGGAACAGATACGCAGTATTTT. Its protein product is CASSPGIAGTDTQYF.

The chain couples TRBV19 to TRBJ1-5; D gene unclear. Looked up from germline, CDR1 is LNHDA and CDR2 is SQIVND (reference sequence). CDR3 length: 15 residues. V was pared by 5 bases and J by 6 bases, with 17 bases between. CDR3 DNA: TGTGCCAGTAGTTCCTTAACCCGGGGAGGTCAGCCCCAGCATTTT. Translated, it gives CASSSLTRGGQPQHF.

The chain combines TRBV28 with TRBJ2-3; 8 bases match TRBD1. Germline assignment: CDR1 MDHEN and CDR2 SYDVKM. V gave up 4 bases and J gave up 2 bases; unmatched junction bases: 5. The CDR3 extends over 15 amino acids. CDR3 DNA: TGTGCCAGCAGTTCGGGACAGGAGAACACAGATACGCAGTATTTT. It translates to CASSSGQENTDTQYF.

The chain has TRBV25-1 and TRBJ1-6; a weak D match, TRBD1 (6 bases). The germline V and J ends were trimmed by 1 base and 3 bases, with 7 bases remaining between them. From germline, CDR1 is MGHDK and CDR2 SYGVNS. The CDR3 length is 15 residues. CDR3: CASSELGGYNSPLHF. For the CDR3, the DNA is TGTGCCAGCAGTGAATTAGGGGGCTATAATTCACCCCTCCACTTT.

This rearrangement joins TRBV5-1 to TRBJ2-5; tentative D call: TRBD1 (7 bases). There are 14 residues in the CDR3. Germline V gene sequence: CDR1 SGHRS, CDR2 YFSETQ. Trimming left V 0 bases short and J 5 bases short, with 11 bases between. CDR3 DNA: TGCGCCAGCAGCTTGGAGGCAGGGGGGGAGACCCAGTACTTC. Amino acid sequence: CASSLEAGGETQYF.

The chain carries TRBV19 and TRBJ1-5; 9 positions agree with TRBD1. The CDR3 has 16 residues. Germline V gene data show CDR1 as LNHDA and CDR2 as SQIVND (reference sequence). V gave up 1 base and J gave up 6 bases; unmatched junction bases: 7. DNA of the CDR3: TGTGCCAGTAGTATAGCAACAGGGGGCGGGGGTCAGCCCCAGCATTTT. Translation gives CASSIATGGGGQPQHF.

The gene calls are TRBV21-1 and TRBJ1-5. TRBV21-1 is noted as a pseudogene. The CDR3 loop spans 16 amino acids. Here the CDR3 DNA reads TGTGCCAGCAGCAACCCTGAGCGGGGGGCAGATCAGCCCCAGCATTTT. It is translated as CASSNPERGADQPQHF.

This rearrangement joins TRBV5-1 to TRBJ2-5, with TRBD2 identical over 7 bases. Germline-derived CDR1 and CDR2 are SGHRS and YFSETQ. Losses at the gene ends were 0 bases for V and 4 bases for J; bases not matched to a gene: 6. CDR3 length: 15 residues. CDR3 amino acids: CASSLALGEGETQYF. The CDR3 DNA sequence: TGCGCCAGCAGCTTGGCTCTGGGGGAGGGAGAGACCCAGTACTTC.

This clone was observed a few times. The gene calls are TRBV30 and TRBJ1-2; possible D gene TRBD1, 6 bases. Trimming cost V 7 bases and J 7 bases, with 16 bases left between them. The CDR3 has 12 amino acids. Germline CDR1 GTSNPN, CDR2 SVGIG (reference sequence). CDR3 sequence reads: CAYLGGDGGYTF. The DNA for the CDR3 is TGTGCCTATCTAGGGGGGGATGGTGGCTACACCTTC.

V is TRBV3-1 (or the pseudogene TRBV3-2) and J is TRBJ1-6, with D perhaps matching TRBD1 (5 bases). Germline V gene sequence: CDR1 LGHDT, CDR2 YNNKEL (reference sequence). This CDR3 spans 14 amino acids. V shed 0 bases and J shed 9 bases, with 9 bases lying between them. The CDR3 is CASSQDFRGSPLHF. The CDR3 DNA follows: TGTGCCAGCAGCCAAGACTTTAGGGGTTCACCCCTCCACTTT.

J is TRBJ2-1 and V is TRBV7-3, with 11 bases aligning to TRBD2. The germline V gene encodes CDR1 SGHTA and CDR2 FQGTGA. J lost 3 bases, V lost 0 bases, and 7 bases had no gene match. The CDR3 totals 18 residues. CDR3 sequence: CASSLTYLGTSGYNEQFF. Written as DNA, the CDR3 is TGTGCCAGCAGCTTAACGTATCTCGGGACTAGCGGCTACAATGAGCAGTTCTTC.

This clone has only one observation. The gene calls are TRBV7-2 and TRBJ1-5, with 8 bases identical to TRBD1. Germline trimming cut 3 bases from V and 1 base from J; bases unmatched to any gene: 2. Germline V gene lookup returns CDR1 SGHTA and CDR2 FQGNSA. This CDR3 contains 15 residues. CDR3 region: CASSLTGVSNQPQHF. In DNA, the CDR3 is TGTGCCAGCAGCTTGACAGGGGTGAGCAATCAGCCCCAGCATTTT.

The J gene is TRBJ1-6, the V gene TRBV7-2; 10 bases are shared with TRBD1. The CDR3 sequence is 14 residues long. V lost 5 bases, J lost 13 bases, and 8 bases stayed unmatched. CDR1 and CDR2 from the germline V gene are SGHTA and FQGNSA. The CDR3 nucleotides read TGTGCCAGCAGCCCGGGGACAGGGGTAATCCCCCTCCACTTT. This sequence encodes CASSPGTGVIPLHF.

The chain couples TRBV3-1 (or the pseudogene TRBV3-2) to TRBJ2-7, with TRBD1 matching over 8 bases. The germline V gene encodes CDR1 LGHDT and CDR2 YNNKEL (reference sequence). V lost 5 bases to trimming and J lost 5 bases; unmatched junction nucleotides: 8. CDR3 length: 14 amino acids. The CDR3 DNA reads as TGTGCCAGCAGCTTACAGGGGGGAGGAAACGAGCAGTACTTC. It codes for CASSLQGGGNEQYF.